One sample yielded the 6 T cell receptor beta chains listed below, sequenced in a study of Graves' ophthalmopathy and Graves' hyperthyroidism. Scientists amplified the TCR beta CDR3 regions from RNA transcripts. The authors performed first-round RT-PCR with HTBI primers and then a second-round multiplex PCR. MiXCR was run by TCRdb on the multiplex PCR reads, yielding one entry per CDR3 protein. The sample records approximately 700,000 distinct CDR3 sequences, 40% being singletons. The sample comprised peripheral blood. These receptors originate from an adult man with Graves' ophthalmopathy.

This clonotype showed up just once. This may arise from a read error, as a much more abundant clone is one base away. The chain employs TRBV7-2 and TRBJ2-7; D may correspond to TRBD1 or TRBD2 (5 bases each). V shed 4 bases and J shed 2 bases, with 12 bases lying between them. The CDR3 loop spans 14 amino acids. CDR1 is SGHTA, CDR2 FQGNSA, per germline. The CDR3 region has the DNA TGTGCCAGCAGCTCCCGGGACGGGCCCTACGAGCAGTACTTC. It is translated as CASSSRDGPYEQYF.

In regard to this clonotype: Germline and junction disagree at one end, which may indicate a read error. The chain links TRBV29-1 to TRBJ2-6; D could derive from TRBD1 or TRBD2 (5 bases each). The germline CDR1 and CDR2 sequences are SQVTM and ANQGSEA. This CDR3 has 12 amino acids. CDR3 DNA sequence: TGCAGCGTTATTACCGGGGCTAACGTCCTGACTTTC. Translated: CSVITGANVLTF.

The chain links TRBV7-9 to TRBJ2-3; no reliable D call. V was clipped by 5 bases and J by 6 bases, with 12 bases between them. Germline CDR1 and CDR2: SEHNR and FQNEAQ (reference sequence). CDR3 size: 13 residues. DNA for the CDR3: TGTGCCAGCAGCCAACGTGCGGCGGATACGCAGTATTTT. Protein: CASSQRAADTQYF.

This clonotype showed up many times. The V gene is TRBV20-1, the J gene TRBJ1-2; unclear D gene. Trimming stripped 0 bases from V and 2 bases from J, with 7 bases between. Germline-derived CDR1 and CDR2 are DFQATT and SNEGSKA (reference sequence). This CDR3 is built from 13 residues. In DNA form, the CDR3 reads TGCAGTGCTAGAGACGGAACAAACTATGGCTACACCTTC. It encodes CSARDGTNYGYTF.

This clonotype was found many times. This sequence joins TRBV24-1 and TRBJ2-6; D remains unclear. The germline gives CDR1 KGHDR, CDR2 SFDVKD. This CDR3 contains 15 residues. V gave up 3 bases and J gave up 0 bases, with 5 bases separating them. CDR3 region: CATSDQASGANVLTF. As DNA, the CDR3 is TGTGCCACCAGTGATCAGGCCTCTGGGGCCAACGTCCTGACTTTC.

On this clonotype itself: The junction and the germline gene differ at one end; a read error may be behind it. The chain combines TRBV14 with TRBJ1-1; D remains ambiguous. CDR3 length: 15 residues. Germline V gene lookup returns CDR1 SGHDN and CDR2 FVKESK. CDR3 sequence (DNA): TGTGCCAGCAGCCGTCCGGCTAGCGGTAACAATGAAGCTTTCTTT. It codes for CASSRPASGNNEAFF.